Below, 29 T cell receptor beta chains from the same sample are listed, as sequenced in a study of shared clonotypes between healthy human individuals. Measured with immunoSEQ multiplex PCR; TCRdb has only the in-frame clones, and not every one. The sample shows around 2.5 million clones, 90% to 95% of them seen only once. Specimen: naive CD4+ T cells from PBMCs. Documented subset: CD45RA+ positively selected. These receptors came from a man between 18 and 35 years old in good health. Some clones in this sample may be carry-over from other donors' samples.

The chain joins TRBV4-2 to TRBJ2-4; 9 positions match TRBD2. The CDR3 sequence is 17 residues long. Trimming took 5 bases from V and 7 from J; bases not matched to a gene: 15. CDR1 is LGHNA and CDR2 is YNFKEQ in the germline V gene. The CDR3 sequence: CASSADPLAGRYNIQYF. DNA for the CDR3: TGTGCCAGCAGCGCCGACCCCCTAGCGGGAAGGTACAACATTCAGTACTTC.

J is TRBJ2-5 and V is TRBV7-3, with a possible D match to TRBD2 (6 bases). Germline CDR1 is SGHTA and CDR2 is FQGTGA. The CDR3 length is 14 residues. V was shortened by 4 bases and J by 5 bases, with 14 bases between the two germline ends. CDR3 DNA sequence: TGTGCCAGCAGCTCCTTCGGAGGGCAGGAGACCCAGTACTTC. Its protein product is CASSSFGGQETQYF.

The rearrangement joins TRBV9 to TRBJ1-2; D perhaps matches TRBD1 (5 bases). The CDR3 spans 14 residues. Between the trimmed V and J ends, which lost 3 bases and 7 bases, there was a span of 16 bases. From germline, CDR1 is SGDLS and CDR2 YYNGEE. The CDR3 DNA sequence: TGTGCCAGCAGCGACCCAAGGGGAGTGGGTGGCTACACCTTC. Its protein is CASSDPRGVGGYTF.

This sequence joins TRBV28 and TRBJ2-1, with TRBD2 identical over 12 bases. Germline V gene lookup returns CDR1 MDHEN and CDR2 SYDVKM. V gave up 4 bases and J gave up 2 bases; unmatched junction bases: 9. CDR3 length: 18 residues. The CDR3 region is CASSYHPSGREPYNEQFF. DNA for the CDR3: TGTGCCAGCAGTTATCATCCTAGCGGGAGGGAACCCTACAATGAGCAGTTCTTC.

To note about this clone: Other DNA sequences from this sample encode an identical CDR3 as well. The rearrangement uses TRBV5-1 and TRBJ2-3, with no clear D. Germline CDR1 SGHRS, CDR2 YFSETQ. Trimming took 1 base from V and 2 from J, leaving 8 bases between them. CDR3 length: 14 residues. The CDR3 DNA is TGCGCCAGCAGCTTGTCGGCAGCCACAGATACGCAGTATTTT. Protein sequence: CASSLSAATDTQYF.

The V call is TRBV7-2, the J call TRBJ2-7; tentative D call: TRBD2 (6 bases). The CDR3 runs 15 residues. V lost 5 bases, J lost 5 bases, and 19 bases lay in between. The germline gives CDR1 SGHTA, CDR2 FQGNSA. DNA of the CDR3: TGTGCCAGCAGCGTCACTGGGAGGAGTGGGAACGAGCAGTACTTC. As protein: CASSVTGRSGNEQYF.

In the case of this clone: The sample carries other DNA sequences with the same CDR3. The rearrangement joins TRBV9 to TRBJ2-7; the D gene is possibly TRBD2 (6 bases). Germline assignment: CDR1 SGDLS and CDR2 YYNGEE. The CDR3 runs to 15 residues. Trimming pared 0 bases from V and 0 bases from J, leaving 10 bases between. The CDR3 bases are TGTGCCAGCAGCGTAGCGGGGGATATCTCCTACGAGCAGTACTTC. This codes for CASSVAGDISYEQYF.

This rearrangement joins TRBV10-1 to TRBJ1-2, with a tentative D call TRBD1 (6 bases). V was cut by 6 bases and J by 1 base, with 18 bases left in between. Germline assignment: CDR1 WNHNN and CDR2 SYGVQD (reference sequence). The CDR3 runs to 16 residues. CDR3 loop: CASRSTHDRINYGYTF. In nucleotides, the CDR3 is TGCGCCAGCAGATCTACTCATGACAGGATTAACTATGGCTACACCTTC.

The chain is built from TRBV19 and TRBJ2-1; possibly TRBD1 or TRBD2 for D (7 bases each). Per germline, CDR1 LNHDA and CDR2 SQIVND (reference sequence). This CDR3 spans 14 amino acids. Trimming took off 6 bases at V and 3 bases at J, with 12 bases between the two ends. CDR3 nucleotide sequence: TGTGCCAGTAGGCAGGGGGGGGGCTACAATGAGCAGTTCTTC. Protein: CASRQGGGYNEQFF.

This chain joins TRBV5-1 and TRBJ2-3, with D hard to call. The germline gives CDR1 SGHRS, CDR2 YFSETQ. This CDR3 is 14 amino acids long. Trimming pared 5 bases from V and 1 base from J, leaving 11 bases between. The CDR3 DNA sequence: TGCGCCAGCAGGGCGGCCTGGGGCACAGATACGCAGTATTTT. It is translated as CASRAAWGTDTQYF.

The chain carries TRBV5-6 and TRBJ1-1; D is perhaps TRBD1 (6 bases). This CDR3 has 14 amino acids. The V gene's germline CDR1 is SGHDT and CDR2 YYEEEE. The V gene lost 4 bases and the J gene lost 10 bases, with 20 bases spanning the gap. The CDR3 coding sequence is TGTGCCAGCAGCCGACTGTTGGGGGGCGAGTCAGCTTTCTTT. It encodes CASSRLLGGESAFF.

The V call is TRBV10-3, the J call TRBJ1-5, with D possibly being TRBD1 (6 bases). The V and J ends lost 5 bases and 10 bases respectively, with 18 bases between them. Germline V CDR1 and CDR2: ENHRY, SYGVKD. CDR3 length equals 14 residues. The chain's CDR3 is CAISPSAGEVPQHF. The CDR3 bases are TGTGCCATCAGTCCCTCTGCAGGGGAAGTTCCCCAGCATTTT.

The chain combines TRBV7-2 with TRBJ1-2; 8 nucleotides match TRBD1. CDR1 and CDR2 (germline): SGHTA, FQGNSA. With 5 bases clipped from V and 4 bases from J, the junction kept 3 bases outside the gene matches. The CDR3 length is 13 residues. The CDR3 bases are TGTGCCAGCAGCCAGGGGGCGGGCTATGGCTACACCTTC. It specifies CASSQGAGYGYTF.

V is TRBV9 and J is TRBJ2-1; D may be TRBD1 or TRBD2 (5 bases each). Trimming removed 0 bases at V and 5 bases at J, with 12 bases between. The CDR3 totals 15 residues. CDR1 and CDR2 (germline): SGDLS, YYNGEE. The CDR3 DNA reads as TGTGCCAGCAGCGTAGATCGGGGACGAGACAATGAGCAGTTCTTC. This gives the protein CASSVDRGRDNEQFF.

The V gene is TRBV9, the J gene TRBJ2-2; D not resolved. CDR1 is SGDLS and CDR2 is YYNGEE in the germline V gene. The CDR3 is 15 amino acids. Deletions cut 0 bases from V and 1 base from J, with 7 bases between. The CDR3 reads CASSVVPGNTGELFF. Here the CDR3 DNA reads TGTGCCAGCAGCGTAGTTCCAGGGAACACCGGGGAGCTGTTTTTT. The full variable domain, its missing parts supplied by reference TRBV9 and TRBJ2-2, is DSGVTQTPKHLITATGQRVTLRCSPRSGDLSVYWYQQSLDQGLQFLIQYYNGEERAKGNILERFSAQQFPDLHSELNLSSLELGDSALYFCASSVVPGNTGELFFGEGSRLTVL.

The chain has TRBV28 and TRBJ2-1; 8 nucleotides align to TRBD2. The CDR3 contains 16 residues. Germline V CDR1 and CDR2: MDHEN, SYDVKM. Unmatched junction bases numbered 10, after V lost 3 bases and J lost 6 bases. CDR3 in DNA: TGTGCCAGCAGTTTTTTAGGGCTAGCGGGTTTCAATGAGCAGTTCTTC. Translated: CASSFLGLAGFNEQFF. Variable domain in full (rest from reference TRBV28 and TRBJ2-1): DVKVTQSSRYLVKRTGEKVFLECVQDMDHENMFWYRQDPGLGLRLIYFSYDVKMKEKGDIPEGYSVSREKKERFSLILESASTNQTSMYLCASSFLGLAGFNEQFFGPGTRLTVL.

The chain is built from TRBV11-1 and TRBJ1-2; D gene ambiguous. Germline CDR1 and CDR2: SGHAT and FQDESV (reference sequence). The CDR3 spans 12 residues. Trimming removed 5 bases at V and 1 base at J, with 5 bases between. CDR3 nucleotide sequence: TGTGCCAGCAGCGCAAGTAACTATGGCTACACCTTC. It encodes CASSASNYGYTF.

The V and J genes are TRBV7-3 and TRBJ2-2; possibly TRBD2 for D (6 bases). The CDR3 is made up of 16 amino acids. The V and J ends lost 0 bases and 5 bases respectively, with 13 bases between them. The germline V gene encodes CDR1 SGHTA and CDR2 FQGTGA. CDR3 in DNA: TGTGCCAGCAGCTTAACCTTTGGGGGAGGAACCGGGGAGCTGTTTTTT. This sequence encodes CASSLTFGGGTGELFF.

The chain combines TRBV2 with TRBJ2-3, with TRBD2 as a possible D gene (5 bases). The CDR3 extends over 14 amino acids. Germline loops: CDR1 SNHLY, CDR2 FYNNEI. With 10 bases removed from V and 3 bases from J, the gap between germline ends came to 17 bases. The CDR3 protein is CATKSSSGTDTQYF. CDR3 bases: TGTGCCACCAAAAGCTCCAGCGGTACAGATACGCAGTATTTT.

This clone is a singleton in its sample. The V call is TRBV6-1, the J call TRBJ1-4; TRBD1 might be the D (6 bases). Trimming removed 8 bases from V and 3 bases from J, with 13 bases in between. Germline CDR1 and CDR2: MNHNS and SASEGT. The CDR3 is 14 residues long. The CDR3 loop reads CASGEYRANEKLFF. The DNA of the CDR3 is TGTGCCAGCGGCGAATACAGGGCTAATGAAAAACTGTTTTTT.

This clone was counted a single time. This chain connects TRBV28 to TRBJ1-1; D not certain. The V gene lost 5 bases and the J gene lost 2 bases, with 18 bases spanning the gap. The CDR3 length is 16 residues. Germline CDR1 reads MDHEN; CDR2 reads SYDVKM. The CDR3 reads CASSLSPAQVNTEAFF. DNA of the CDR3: TGTGCCAGCAGTCTTTCCCCCGCGCAGGTTAACACTGAAGCTTTCTTT.

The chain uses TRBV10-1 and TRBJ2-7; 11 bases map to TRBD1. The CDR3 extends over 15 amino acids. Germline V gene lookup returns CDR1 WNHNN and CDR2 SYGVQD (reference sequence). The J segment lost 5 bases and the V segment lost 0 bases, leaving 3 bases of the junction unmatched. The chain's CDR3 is CASSESGTGGNEQYF. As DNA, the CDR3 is TGCGCCAGCAGTGAGTCCGGGACAGGGGGGAACGAGCAGTACTTC.

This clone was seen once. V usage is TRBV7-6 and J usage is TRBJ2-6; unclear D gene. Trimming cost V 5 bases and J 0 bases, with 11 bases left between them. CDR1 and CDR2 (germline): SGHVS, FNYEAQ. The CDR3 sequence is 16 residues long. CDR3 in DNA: TGTGCCAGCAGCCCCTTCGGCGGCTCTGGGGCCAACGTCCTGACTTTC. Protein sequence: CASSPFGGSGANVLTF.

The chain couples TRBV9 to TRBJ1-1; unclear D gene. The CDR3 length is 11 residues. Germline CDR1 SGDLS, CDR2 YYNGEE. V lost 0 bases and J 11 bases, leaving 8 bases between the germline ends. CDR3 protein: CASSVVGRAFF. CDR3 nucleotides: TGTGCCAGCAGCGTAGTAGGGCGGGCTTTCTTT.

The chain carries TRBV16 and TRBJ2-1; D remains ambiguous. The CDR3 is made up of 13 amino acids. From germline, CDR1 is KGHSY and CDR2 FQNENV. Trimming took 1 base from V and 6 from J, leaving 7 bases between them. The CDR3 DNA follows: TGTGCCAGCAGCCAATATAACTCCAATGAGCAGTTCTTC. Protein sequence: CASSQYNSNEQFF.

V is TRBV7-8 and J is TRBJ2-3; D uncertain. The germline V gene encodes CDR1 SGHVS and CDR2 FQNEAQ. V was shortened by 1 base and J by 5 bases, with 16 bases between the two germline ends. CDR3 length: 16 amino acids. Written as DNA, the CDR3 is TGTGCCAGCAGCTTAGTTTTTGACCCCCTGGGAGATACGCAGTATTTT. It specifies CASSLVFDPLGDTQYF.

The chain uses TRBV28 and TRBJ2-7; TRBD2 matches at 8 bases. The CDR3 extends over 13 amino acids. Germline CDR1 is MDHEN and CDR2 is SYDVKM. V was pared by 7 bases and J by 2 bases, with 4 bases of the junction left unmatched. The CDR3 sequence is CASTPGGAYEQYF. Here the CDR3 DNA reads TGTGCCAGCACACCCGGGGGGGCCTACGAGCAGTACTTC. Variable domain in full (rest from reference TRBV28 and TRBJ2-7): DVKVTQSSRYLVKRTGEKVFLECVQDMDHENMFWYRQDPGLGLRLIYFSYDVKMKEKGDIPEGYSVSREKKERFSLILESASTNQTSMYLCASTPGGAYEQYFGPGTRLTVT.

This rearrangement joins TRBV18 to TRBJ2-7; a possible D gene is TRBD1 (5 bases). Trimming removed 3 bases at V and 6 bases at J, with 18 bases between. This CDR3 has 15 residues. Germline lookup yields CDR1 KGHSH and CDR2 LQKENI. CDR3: CASSPQGYPHLEQYF. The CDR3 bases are TGTGCCAGCTCACCGCAGGGCTACCCCCATCTCGAGCAGTACTTC.

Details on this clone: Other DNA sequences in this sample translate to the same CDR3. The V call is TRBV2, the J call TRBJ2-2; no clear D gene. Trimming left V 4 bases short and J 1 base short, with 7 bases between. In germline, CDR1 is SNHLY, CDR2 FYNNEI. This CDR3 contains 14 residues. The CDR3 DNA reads TGTGCCAGCAGTGGGCAGCTGAACACCGGGGAGCTGTTTTTT. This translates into CASSGQLNTGELFF.